This is a list of T cell receptor beta chains from one sample in a study of cytomegalovirus exposure and HLA in healthy donors. The repertoire was sequenced with immunoSEQ multiplex PCR; TCRdb's copy has only in-frame clones and lacks some. The data hold a few hundred thousand clones, with approximately 68% observed a single time. Sequencing was carried out using PBMCs. The source of these receptors is a woman in her thirties in good health and CMV-seronegative. Both conserved end residues are part of each CDR3. The D gene is left open where the match is weak. Only part of the rows carry a size: once, few, many, or a class if the clone is expanded.

clone_size,v_call,d_call,j_call,cdr3_aa,cdr3_nt
.,TRBV30,TRBD1,TRBJ2-7,CAWTDLGQGGRVDEQYF,TGTGCCTGGACCGATCTCGGACAGGGAGGACGTGTAGACGAGCAGTACTTC
.,TRBV10-3,TRBD1,TRBJ1-2,CGISESGTGGIGYGYTF,TGTGGCATCAGTGAGTCAGGGACAGGGGGCATCGGCTATGGCTACACCTTC
few,TRBV10-3,.,TRBJ2-1,CAISEEFHYNEQFF,TGTGCCATCAGTGAAGAGTTCCACTACAATGAGCAGTTCTTC
.,TRBV19,.,TRBJ2-3,CATLVTGADTQYF,TGTGCCACCCTCGTTACCGGAGCAGATACGCAGTATTTT
once,TRBV7-9,TRBD1,TRBJ1-6,CSSSLGRGQGNGSPLHF,TGTTCCAGCAGCTTAGGACGCGGACAGGGGAATGGTTCACCCCTCCACTTT
.,TRBV4-1,.,TRBJ1-1,CASSQDPVGGTEAFF,TGCGCCAGCAGCCAAGACCCCGTGGGGGGCACTGAAGCTTTCTTT
few,TRBV6-1,.,TRBJ2-7,CAISESTTYEQYF,TGTGCCATCAGTGAGTCGACAACCTACGAGCAGTACTTC
once,TRBV7-6,.,TRBJ1-3,CASSLAGREGNTIYF,TGTGCCAGCAGCTTAGCGGGCAGGGAAGGAAACACCATATATTTT
once,TRBV19,.,TRBJ1-5,CASSIPLRQSNQPQHF,TGTGCCAGTAGTATTCCCCTCCGACAGAGCAATCAGCCCCAGCATTTT
.,TRBV19,TRBD1,TRBJ1-5,CASSIWTGDQPQHF,TGTGCCAGTAGTATATGGACAGGGGATCAGCCCCAGCATTTT
.,TRBV12-5,.,TRBJ1-1,CASGLLGLRGTEAFF,TGTGCTAGTGGTTTGTTGGGGCTGAGAGGCACTGAAGCTTTCTTT
.,TRBV18,TRBD1,TRBJ2-4,CASSLGQGEAIQYF,TGTGCCAGCTCACTTGGACAGGGCGAAGCCATTCAGTACTTC
.,TRBV6-5,.,TRBJ1-5,CASSGDDLAQNF,TGTGCCAGCAGCGGGGATGATTTAGCCCAGAATTTT
.,TRBV30,.,TRBJ1-5,CAWSEGRGQPQHF,TGTGCCTGGAGTGAGGGCAGGGGTCAGCCCCAGCATTTT
.,TRBV12-5,.,TRBJ1-5,CASGIQISNQPQHF,TGTGCTAGTGGTATACAGATAAGCAATCAGCCCCAGCATTTT
.,TRBV7-8,TRBD1,TRBJ2-7,CASSVGTGGEYEQYF,TGTGCCAGCAGCGTCGGGACAGGGGGCGAGTACGAGCAGTACTTC
.,TRBV9,.,TRBJ1-2,CASSVGSYGYTF,TGTGCCAGCAGCGTAGGCAGCTATGGCTACACCTTC
.,TRBV30,.,TRBJ2-5,CAWSVPGLGETQYF,TGTGCCTGGAGTGTTCCAGGGCTGGGAGAGACCCAGTACTTC
.,TRBV15,TRBD1,TRBJ1-4,CANNPGTANEKLFF,TGTGCCAACAACCCCGGGACAGCTAATGAAAAACTGTTTTTT
.,TRBV6-1,.,TRBJ2-7,CASSSGLRRYF,TGTGCCAGCAGCTCAGGACTAAGGAGGTACTTC
.,TRBV5-1,TRBD1,TRBJ2-7,CASSRTGGQDEQYF,TGCGCCAGCAGTCGTACAGGGGGCCAAGACGAGCAGTACTTC
few,TRBV6-1,TRBD1,TRBJ1-2,CASRRRGLSYGYTF,TGTGCCAGCAGACGCAGGGGGTTAAGCTATGGCTACACCTTC
.,TRBV18,TRBD1,TRBJ2-7,CASSPPQTGYTYEQYF,TGTGCCAGCTCACCCCCCCAGACAGGGTATACCTACGAGCAGTACTTC